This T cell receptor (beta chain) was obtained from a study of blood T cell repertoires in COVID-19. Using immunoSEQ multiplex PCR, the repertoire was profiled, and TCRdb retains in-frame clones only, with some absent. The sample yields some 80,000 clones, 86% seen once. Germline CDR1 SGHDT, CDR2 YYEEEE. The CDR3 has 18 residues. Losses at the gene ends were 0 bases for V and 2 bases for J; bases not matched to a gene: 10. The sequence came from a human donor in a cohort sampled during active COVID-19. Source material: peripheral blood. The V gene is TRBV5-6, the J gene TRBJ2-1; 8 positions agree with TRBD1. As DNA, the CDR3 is TGTGCCAGCAGCTTGGCCGAAAGGGACAGGAGGACCTACAATGAGCAGTTCTTC. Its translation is CASSLAERDRRTYNEQFF.